This entry lists 25 T cell receptor beta chains sequenced from one sample in a study of blood T cells in healthy people across ages. It was with a sample-barcoded 5' primer and a J-beta primer mix that a second PCR of about 6 to 12 cycles was run. In TCRdb, the 5' RACE reads were re-called with MiXCR into one record per CDR3 protein. The table shows about 1.6 million distinct CDR3 sequences, with around 35% occurring only once. The sample consisted of blood. The source of these receptors is a woman aged 30 to 39 in good health.

This clonotype was observed a few times. The CDR3 sequence is CASSHGQAFGLTSTDTQYF. The CDR3 bases are TGTGCCAGCAGTCACGGACAGGCCTTTGGCCTTACTAGCACAGATACGCAGTATTTT. The chain couples TRBV12-3 or TRBV12-4 to TRBJ2-3, with 7 positions matching TRBD1. The CDR3 has 19 residues. Unmatched junction bases numbered 17, after V lost 5 bases and J lost 0 bases.

The sample holds a few counts of this clonotype. J is TRBJ1-5 and V is TRBV2, with 9 bases lining up with TRBD1. The germline V gene encodes CDR1 SNHLY and CDR2 FYNNEI. This CDR3 contains 13 residues. V dropped 10 bases and J dropped 2; count of bases not matched to a gene: 3. CDR3 DNA sequence: TGTGCCACACAGGGGGCGGGCAATCAGCCCCAGCATTTT. Translation gives CATQGAGNQPQHF.

This clonotype has only a few counts. The CDR3 reads CASSPTSPHSQETQYF. The CDR3 DNA reads TGTGCCAGCAGCCCAACCTCCCCACACAGTCAAGAGACCCAGTACTTC. This chain links TRBV9 with TRBJ2-5; D is unresolved. Germline V lookup: CDR1 SGDLS, CDR2 YYNGEE. This CDR3 is built from 16 residues. Between the trimmed V and J ends, which lost 4 bases and 2 bases, there was a span of 18 bases.

Of note for this clonotype: One junction end does not reproduce the germline sequence, and a read error may be involved. The rearrangement joins TRBV6-5 to TRBJ2-7, with 14 bases that match TRBD2. CDR1 MNHEY and CDR2 SVGAGI come from the germline V gene. The CDR3 loop spans 20 amino acids. The CDR3 protein is CACSLAWTSGGSTSSYEQYF. Here the CDR3 DNA reads TGTGCCTGCAGTTTGGCATGGACTAGCGGGGGGTCAACCTCCTCCTACGAGCAGTACTTC.

In its sample, this clonotype was seen a few times. The rearrangement links TRBV5-1 to TRBJ2-1; 9 positions match TRBD2. There are 15 residues in the CDR3. V lost 5 bases and J lost 0; bases outside the gene matches: 3. The V gene's germline CDR1 is SGHRS and CDR2 YFSETQ. The CDR3 bases are TGCGCCAGCAGACTAGCGGGTTTCTCCTACAATGAGCAGTTCTTC. This gives the protein CASRLAGFSYNEQFF.

V and J are TRBV2 and TRBJ2-7, with 7 bases identical to TRBD2. The end of the DNA aligns better with TRBJ2-5, so the J call may be wrong. The CDR3 sequence is 16 residues long. Germline V CDR1 and CDR2: SNHLY, FYNNEI. CDR3 DNA sequence: TGTGCCAGCAGTGATTGGGCTCTCGGTGGGGAGGGGACCCAGTACTTC. It encodes CASSDWALGGEGTQYF.

This clonotype was counted between two and nine times. V usage is TRBV7-6 and J usage is TRBJ2-2; no clear D gene. Germline V gene sequence: CDR1 SGHVS, CDR2 FNYEAQ. Trimming took 2 bases from V and 0 from J, leaving 10 bases between them. CDR3 size: 16 residues. The CDR3 protein is CASSLSQNSNTGELFF. Here the CDR3 DNA reads TGTGCCAGCAGCTTATCACAGAACTCGAACACCGGGGAGCTGTTTTTT.

The chain has TRBV11-2 and TRBJ2-7; D perhaps matches TRBD2 (6 bases). The V and J ends lost 5 bases and 6 bases respectively, with 20 bases between them. This CDR3 region has 15 residues. The germline CDR1 and CDR2 sequences are SGHAT and FQNNGV. The DNA of the CDR3 is TGTGCCAGCAGCAGGGACTCCCAGATCCCCTCCGAGCAGTACTTC. Protein sequence: CASSRDSQIPSEQYF.

As concerns this clonotype: A much larger clone is a single base away; this may be a read error. The rearrangement uses TRBV4-1 and TRBJ2-3; D gene unclear. Germline V gene data show CDR1 as MGHRA and CDR2 as YSYEKL. The V end was cut by 4 bases, the J end by 2 bases, with 16 bases between. This CDR3 spans 16 amino acids. The CDR3 loop reads CASSPVTSSTTDTQYF. For the CDR3, the DNA is TGCGCCAGCAGCCCAGTGACCAGCAGCACCACAGATACGCAGTATTTT.

The rearrangement links TRBV5-1 to TRBJ1-5, with unresolved D. V was trimmed by 0 bases and J by 1 base, leaving 5 bases between them. Germline lookup yields CDR1 SGHRS and CDR2 YFSETQ. The CDR3 extends over 14 amino acids. In nucleotides, the CDR3 is TGCGCCAGCAGCTTGGCCCCCAGCAATCAGCCCCAGCATTTT. It specifies CASSLAPSNQPQHF.

This chain uses TRBV4-1 with TRBJ2-7; the match to TRBD2 covers 7 bases. The CDR3 is made up of 17 amino acids. The junction had 10 bases not matched to a gene; V was cut back by 0 bases and J by 2 bases. Looked up from germline, CDR1 is MGHRA and CDR2 is YSYEKL. CDR3 loop: CASSQEDGTTGTYEQYF. Here the CDR3 DNA reads TGCGCCAGCAGCCAAGAAGATGGGACTACGGGAACCTACGAGCAGTACTTC.

The V gene is TRBV27, the J gene TRBJ1-6; 8 bases are shared with TRBD1. The CDR3 covers 17 residues. Germline CDR1 and CDR2: MNHEY and SMNVEV (reference sequence). V dropped 0 bases and J dropped 8; count of bases not matched to a gene: 9. The CDR3 sequence: CASSLSLAGGAYSPLHF. The CDR3 nucleotides are TGTGCCAGCAGTTTATCACTCGCAGGGGGCGCTTATTCACCCCTCCACTTT.

This clonotype was observed a few times. The rearrangement uses TRBV20-1 and TRBJ2-3, with 8 nucleotides matching TRBD2. This CDR3 region has 15 residues. V lost 4 bases to trimming and J lost 1 base; unmatched junction nucleotides: 7. CDR1 and CDR2 (germline): DFQATT, SNEGSKA (reference sequence). This CDR3 reads CSAISGGPGTDTQYF. The CDR3 DNA reads as TGCAGTGCTATATCGGGAGGGCCTGGCACAGATACGCAGTATTTT.

This chain uses TRBV7-6 with TRBJ1-4; unclear D gene. Germline CDR1 reads SGHVS; CDR2 reads FNYEAQ. The V end lost 6 bases, the J end lost 8 bases, and 10 bases lay between the germline ends. The CDR3 is 12 amino acids. The CDR3 reads CASRQLGEKLFF. Written as DNA, the CDR3 is TGTGCCAGCAGACAGCTCGGGGAAAAACTGTTTTTT.

The genes are TRBV12-3 or TRBV12-4 and TRBJ2-1; 9 bases are shared with TRBD1. CDR3 length: 15 residues. V gave up 6 bases and J gave up 8 bases; unmatched junction bases: 11. DNA of the CDR3: TGTGCCAGCAGGACTCTCGGGACAGGGATCGATGAGCAGTTCTTC. It specifies CASRTLGTGIDEQFF.

A note on this clonotype: This may stem from a read error, because a much larger clone lies one nucleotide away. The V and J genes are TRBV4-1 and TRBJ2-3, with TRBD1 identical over 7 bases. In germline, CDR1 is MGHRA, CDR2 YSYEKL. CDR3 size: 16 residues. The CDR3 sequence is CANSQTPGTVTDTQYF. DNA for the CDR3: TGCGCCAACAGCCAAACCCCCGGGACAGTCACAGATACGCAGTATTTT.

This clonotype was recorded many times. The chain uses TRBV12-3 or TRBV12-4 and TRBJ2-7; TRBD1 or TRBD2 may be the D gene (5 bases each). The V gene lost 4 bases and the J gene lost 3 bases, with 13 bases spanning the gap. The CDR3 loop spans 14 amino acids. The CDR3 bases are TGTGCCAGCAGTTCCCAGGGACCCCTCTACGAGCAGTACTTC. Residues: CASSSQGPLYEQYF.

The chain recombines TRBV20-1 with TRBJ2-3, with 10 bases fitting TRBD2. This CDR3 spans 16 amino acids. Trimming cost V 5 bases and J 0 bases; bases outside gene matches: 8. Germline CDR1 DFQATT, CDR2 SNEGSKA (reference sequence). The CDR3 is CSAVTSGQASTDTQYF. The CDR3 coding sequence is TGCAGTGCTGTGACTAGCGGGCAAGCTAGCACAGATACGCAGTATTTT.

This clonotype was found many times. This sequence joins TRBV12-3 or TRBV12-4 and TRBJ2-6; D not certain. Trimming removed 7 bases at V and 2 bases at J, with 6 bases between. CDR3 length equals 13 residues. CDR3 in amino acids: CASTRAGANVLTF. DNA for the CDR3: TGTGCCAGCACAAGGGCTGGGGCCAACGTCCTGACTTTC.

V is TRBV20-1 and J is TRBJ2-7, with D tentatively TRBD2 (5 bases). V was cut by 3 bases and J by 0 bases, with 12 bases left in between. The germline gives CDR1 DFQATT, CDR2 SNEGSKA (reference sequence). The CDR3 is 14 residues long. For the CDR3, the DNA is TGCAGTGCTAGGTGGACGGGGAGCTCCTACGAGCAGTACTTC. Encoded protein: CSARWTGSSYEQYF.

The chain employs TRBV20-1 and TRBJ1-6; D remains ambiguous. V was clipped by 2 bases and J by 3 bases, with 8 bases between them. Germline-derived CDR1 and CDR2 are DFQATT and SNEGSKA (reference sequence). The CDR3 is 14 amino acids. The DNA for the CDR3 is TGCAGTGCTAGACGTATTGTCTATAATTCACCCCTCCACTTT. Protein product: CSARRIVYNSPLHF.

About this clonotype: Just one base apart from a much larger clone, this may be a read error. The gene calls are TRBV4-1 and TRBJ2-7; D remains unclear. The CDR3 has 13 amino acids. CDR1 is MGHRA and CDR2 is YSYEKL in the germline V gene. The CDR3 protein is CASGQGRLNEQYF. CDR3 DNA: TGCGCCAGCGGCCAAGGACGGCTAAACGAGCAGTACTTC.

This clonotype has more than one count but fewer than ten. This sequence joins TRBV4-2 and TRBJ2-1, with D hard to call. Per germline, CDR1 LGHNA and CDR2 YNFKEQ. V lost 3 bases, J lost 8 bases, and 14 bases lay in between. CDR3 length: 14 residues. The DNA of the CDR3 is TGTGCCAGCAGCCAGCGTAGAGTCCGGGATGAGCAGTTCTTC. Residues: CASSQRRVRDEQFF.

This clonotype has only a few counts. V is TRBV3-1 and J is TRBJ1-4; D is uncertain. Trimming took 6 bases from V and 7 from J, leaving 15 bases between them. This CDR3 contains 14 residues. Per the germline V gene, CDR1 is LGHDT and CDR2 is YNNKEL (reference sequence). The CDR3: CASRQREAGEKLFF. The CDR3 DNA follows: TGTGCCAGCAGGCAGCGGGAGGCTGGTGAAAAACTGTTTTTT.

A few counts support this clonotype. This sequence joins TRBV27 and TRBJ1-5, with 11 bases matching TRBD1. This CDR3 has 15 amino acids. V lost 5 bases and J lost 6; bases outside the gene matches: 6. Germline CDR1 reads MNHEY; CDR2 reads SMNVEV (reference sequence). The CDR3 coding sequence is TGTGCCAGCAGTCAGGACAGGGGGCATGGTCAGCCCCAGCATTTT. Its translation is CASSQDRGHGQPQHF.